This entry lists 29 T cell receptor beta chains sequenced from one sample in a study of blood T cell repertoires in COVID-19. Here immunoSEQ multiplex PCR was the method, and the copy in TCRdb shows in-frame clones only, minus some. This sample has about 210,000 clones, with roughly four fifths found just once. Sequencing used PBMCs or T cells enriched from blood (not recorded which). Receptor source: a man aged 40-49 years who had recovered from COVID-19.

The genes are TRBV6-2 or TRBV6-3 and TRBJ2-3; the D gene is possibly TRBD2 (6 bases). V was cut by 1 base and J by 14 bases, with 10 bases left in between. This CDR3 has 11 residues. Germline CDR1 and CDR2: MNHEY and SVGEGT. CDR3 sequence reads: CASSYLTSSYF. The CDR3 DNA follows: TGTGCCAGCAGTTACTTGACTAGTTCGTATTTT.

This clone was found many times. The chain employs TRBV30 and TRBJ2-2; no clear D. From germline, CDR1 is GTSNPN and CDR2 SVGIG (reference sequence). Trimming removed 2 bases from V and 3 bases from J, with 4 bases in between. The CDR3 loop spans 12 amino acids. CDR3 DNA: TGTGCCTGGAGTCGTGACACCGGGGAGCTGTTTTTT. Its translation: CAWSRDTGELFF.

This clone has only one observation. The CDR3 loop reads CASSQDRTSGLSYEQYF. DNA of the CDR3: TGTGCCAGCAGCCAAGATCGTACTAGCGGGCTCTCCTACGAGCAGTACTTC. The J gene is TRBJ2-7, the V gene TRBV4-2; 9 bases align to TRBD2. The germline CDR1 and CDR2 sequences are LGHNA and YNFKEQ. V dropped 0 bases and J dropped 0; count of bases not matched to a gene: 6. This CDR3 spans 17 amino acids.

The chain is built from TRBV5-1 and TRBJ1-4; TRBD1 might be the D (5 bases). The CDR3 contains 14 residues. The germline gives CDR1 SGHRS, CDR2 YFSETQ. Trimming took off 4 bases at V and 2 bases at J, with 9 bases between the two ends. The CDR3 loop reads CASSPGMTNEKLFF. CDR3 bases: TGCGCCAGCAGCCCAGGGATGACTAATGAAAAACTGTTTTTT. The entire variable domain, with the rest obtained from reference TRBV5-1 and TRBJ1-4, is as follows: KAGVTQTPRYLIKTRGQQVTLSCSPISGHRSVSWYQQTPGQGLQFLFEYFSETQRNKGNFPGRFSGRQFSNSRSEMNVSTLELGDSALYLCASSPGMTNEKLFFGSGTQLSVL.

V and J are TRBV4-1 and TRBJ2-5; TRBD2 is a possible D gene (6 bases). The germline V gene has CDR1 MGHRA and CDR2 YSYEKL. V lost 1 base and J 9 bases, leaving 15 bases between the germline ends. The CDR3 runs 14 residues. CDR3 region: CASSQVADGGSQYF. The CDR3, as DNA: TGCGCCAGCAGCCAAGTGGCCGATGGGGGGTCCCAGTACTTC.

The chain combines TRBV28 with TRBJ2-2, with 8 bases fitting TRBD1. Germline loops: CDR1 MDHEN, CDR2 SYDVKM. The CDR3 runs to 17 residues. V lost 2 bases and J lost 1; bases outside the gene matches: 6. In DNA form, the CDR3 reads TGTGCCAGCAGTTTAAATTCCGGGACAGGGAACACCGGGGAGCTGTTTTTT. It translates to CASSLNSGTGNTGELFF. The full variable domain, in which reference TRBV28 and TRBJ2-2 provide the parts outside the CDR3, is DVKVTQSSRYLVKRTGEKVFLECVQDMDHENMFWYRQDPGLGLRLIYFSYDVKMKEKGDIPEGYSVSREKKERFSLILESASTNQTSMYLCASSLNSGTGNTGELFFGEGSRLTVL.

The rearrangement joins TRBV7-9 to TRBJ2-5, with a weak D call TRBD2 (5 bases). Germline V gene data show CDR1 as SEHNR and CDR2 as FQNEAQ (reference sequence). The length of the CDR3 is 15 residues. The ends were cut back, 5 bases at V and 4 bases at J, with 17 bases in the middle. The DNA for the CDR3 is TGTGCCAGCAGCCCCGAGCTTCTACGGGGAGAGACCCAGTACTTC. Its protein product is CASSPELLRGETQYF.

V is TRBV13 and J is TRBJ2-7; TRBD2 aligns across 14 bases. Losses at the gene ends were 5 bases for V and 4 bases for J; bases not matched to a gene: 7. CDR1 and CDR2 (germline): PRHDT, FYEKMQ (reference sequence). This CDR3 comprises 16 residues. CDR3 region: CASSTRTSGGTYEQYF. In nucleotides, the CDR3 is TGTGCCAGCAGCACCCGGACTAGCGGGGGGACGTACGAGCAGTACTTC.

V gene TRBV12-1 combines with J gene TRBJ2-1; no DNA check was done on the table's D call, TRBD2. TRBV12-1 is a pseudogene locus. This CDR3 spans 16 amino acids. This chain's CDR3 is CASSLGLAGGDNEQFF. The CDR3 nucleotides read TGTGCCAGCAGCTTAGGACTAGCGGGAGGGGACAATGAGCAGTTCTTC.

The chain links TRBV19 to TRBJ1-1; D not certain. Trimming left V 7 bases short and J 0 bases short, with 21 bases between. CDR1 is LNHDA and CDR2 is SQIVND in the germline V gene (reference sequence). The CDR3 has 17 residues. This chain's CDR3 is CASTRGGRSRVNTEAFF. For the CDR3, the DNA is TGTGCCAGTACCAGAGGTGGGAGGTCGCGGGTGAACACTGAAGCTTTCTTT.

This clone occurred once. V is TRBV5-5 and J is TRBJ2-7; D might be TRBD2 (5 bases). The length of the CDR3 is 15 residues. Trimming shortened V by 0 bases and J by 2 bases, and 12 bases separated the two germline ends. Germline assignment: CDR1 SGHKS and CDR2 YYEKEE (reference sequence). The CDR3 spells CASSLAWGAAYEQYF. The CDR3 DNA reads TGTGCCAGCAGCTTGGCCTGGGGAGCCGCCTACGAGCAGTACTTC.

This clone has only a few counts. J is TRBJ1-2 and V is TRBV5-1; 8 nucleotides agree with TRBD1. V dropped 4 bases and J dropped 7; count of bases not matched to a gene: 9. This CDR3 is built from 14 residues. Per germline, CDR1 SGHRS and CDR2 YFSETQ. CDR3 residues: CASSPGQGVIGYTF. The DNA for the CDR3 is TGCGCCAGCAGCCCCGGACAGGGAGTAATTGGCTACACCTTC.

V usage is TRBV7-6 and J usage is TRBJ2-6, with D possibly being TRBD1 (5 bases). The CDR3 totals 19 residues. Trimming cost V 5 bases and J 3 bases, with 23 bases left between them. From germline, CDR1 is SGHVS and CDR2 FNYEAQ. This CDR3 is CASSPNGRQPVYGANVLTF. The CDR3, as DNA: TGTGCCAGCAGCCCAAATGGACGACAGCCGGTTTATGGGGCCAACGTCCTGACTTTC. Full variable domain (outside the CDR3, taken from reference TRBV7-6 and TRBJ2-6): GAGVSQSPRYKVTKRGQDVALRCDPISGHVSLYWYRQALGQGPEFLTYFNYEAQQDKSGLPNDRFSAERPEGSISTLTIQRTEQRDSAMYRCASSPNGRQPVYGANVLTFGAGSRLTVL.

A few counts support this clone. The V call is TRBV9, the J call TRBJ2-1; D uncertain. The germline gives CDR1 SGDLS, CDR2 YYNGEE. V gave up 4 bases and J gave up 3 bases, with 14 bases separating them. CDR3 size: 15 residues. CDR3 protein: CASSPLSIGYNEQFF. The CDR3 nucleotides are TGTGCCAGCAGCCCCCTCTCTATTGGCTACAATGAGCAGTTCTTC.

The chain has TRBV29-1 and TRBJ2-5; the D gene is possibly TRBD2 (6 bases). V lost 4 bases and J 4 bases, leaving 10 bases between the germline ends. The CDR3 loop spans 12 amino acids. CDR1 and CDR2 (germline): SQVTM, ANQGSEA. CDR3 in DNA: TGCAGCGTTGGATTCGGGGGAGAGACCCAGTACTTC. It is translated as CSVGFGGETQYF.

The chain combines TRBV24-1 with TRBJ1-2; 7 bases fit TRBD1. The CDR3 has 17 amino acids. CDR1 KGHDR and CDR2 SFDVKD come from the germline V gene. The junction had 15 bases not matched to a gene; V was cut back by 4 bases and J by 5 bases. CDR3: CATSEHRDRPPLYGYTF. The CDR3 bases are TGTGCCACCAGTGAACACCGGGACAGACCCCCTTTATATGGCTACACCTTC.

This chain uses TRBV19 with TRBJ1-4; weak D call: TRBD1 (5 bases). The CDR3 loop spans 14 amino acids. Germline CDR1 and CDR2: LNHDA and SQIVND (reference sequence). V shed 4 bases and J shed 8 bases, with 14 bases lying between them. CDR3 in DNA: TGTGCCAGTAGTAGGGGCGACCTAGGGGAAAAACTGTTTTTT. Its translation: CASSRGDLGEKLFF.

The V and J genes are TRBV30 and TRBJ2-7, with 8 bases fitting TRBD1. The CDR3 length is 15 residues. V dropped 7 bases and J dropped 3; count of bases not matched to a gene: 14. Germline values: CDR1 GTSNPN, CDR2 SVGIG (reference sequence). Written as DNA, the CDR3 is TGTGCCTCTACGAGGGGAAAGACAGGGGTCTACGAGCAGTACTTC. This translates into CASTRGKTGVYEQYF.

This clone was picked up a small number of times. This rearrangement joins TRBV15 to TRBJ1-3; D remains unclear. Per germline, CDR1 LNHNV and CDR2 YYDKDF (reference sequence). The CDR3 has 12 amino acids. V dropped 4 bases and J dropped 5 bases, with 6 bases sitting between them. CDR3 protein: CATSTTRNTIYF. The DNA for the CDR3 is TGTGCCACCAGCACGACAAGAAACACCATATATTTT.

The genes are TRBV30 and TRBJ2-5; 7 nucleotides match TRBD1. From germline, CDR1 is GTSNPN and CDR2 SVGIG (reference sequence). J lost 2 bases, V lost 0 bases, and 6 bases had no gene match. This CDR3 has 15 residues. CDR3 sequence: CAWSVSTGLQETQYF. The CDR3 nucleotides are TGTGCCTGGAGTGTTTCGACAGGGCTACAAGAGACCCAGTACTTC. The full variable domain, in which reference TRBV30 and TRBJ2-5 provide the parts outside the CDR3, is SQTIHQWPATLVQPVGSPLSLECTVEGTSNPNLYWYRQAAGRGLQLLFYSVGIGQISSEVPQNLSASRPQDRQFILSSKKLLLSDSGFYLCAWSVSTGLQETQYFGPGTRLLVL.

The chain uses TRBV12-5 and TRBJ2-3, with 9 nucleotides matching TRBD2. Trimming removed 2 bases from V and 3 bases from J; junction bases left unmatched: 12. CDR1 and CDR2 from the germline V gene are LGHNT and FRNRAP. This CDR3 spans 18 amino acids. In DNA, the CDR3 is TGTGCTAGTGGTTTGCCCTCAAGGGATAGCGGGGGTACAGATACGCAGTATTTT. It encodes CASGLPSRDSGGTDTQYF.

This rearrangement joins TRBV9 to TRBJ2-3; 9 nucleotides match TRBD2. This CDR3 is built from 19 residues. The germline V gene has CDR1 SGDLS and CDR2 YYNGEE. Losses at the gene ends were 0 bases for V and 1 base for J; bases not matched to a gene: 12. CDR3: CASSVGVSGGPVGTDTQYF. The CDR3 nucleotides read TGTGCCAGCAGCGTAGGGGTTAGCGGGGGCCCCGTGGGCACAGATACGCAGTATTTT.

This sequence joins TRBV4-1 and TRBJ2-4; tentative D call: TRBD2 (5 bases). V gave up 0 bases and J gave up 0 bases, with 18 bases separating them. The germline CDR1 and CDR2 sequences are MGHRA and YSYEKL. The CDR3 extends over 19 amino acids. The chain's CDR3 is CASSQDPGSASRAKNIQYF. The CDR3 DNA reads TGCGCCAGCAGCCAAGATCCGGGGTCGGCATCCCGAGCCAAAAACATTCAGTACTTC.

The sample holds a few counts of this clone. The chain combines TRBV9 with TRBJ2-2; 11 nucleotides agree with TRBD1. Germline CDR1 and CDR2: SGDLS and YYNGEE. CDR3 length equals 16 residues. The junction had 8 bases not matched to a gene; V was cut back by 3 bases and J by 7 bases. This CDR3 is CASSARTGGANGELFF. The CDR3 DNA follows: TGTGCCAGCAGCGCCAGGACAGGGGGCGCCAACGGGGAGCTGTTTTTT.

The DNA for the CDR3 is TGTGCCAGCAGCGTCCTAGACTATGGCTACACCTTC. Translated: CASSVLDYGYTF. The V and J genes are TRBV9 and TRBJ1-2; D gene unclear. Per germline, CDR1 SGDLS and CDR2 YYNGEE. V dropped 2 bases and J dropped 3 bases, with 5 bases sitting between them. The CDR3 is 12 residues long.

The chain combines TRBV7-3 with TRBJ2-5; TRBD2 agrees at 8 bases. Germline CDR1 reads SGHTA; CDR2 reads FQGTGA. CDR3 length: 13 residues. J gave up 5 bases and V 3 bases, and 2 bases lay outside the gene matches. The CDR3 is CASSFGGVETQYF. In DNA form, the CDR3 reads TGTGCCAGCAGCTTCGGGGGGGTCGAGACCCAGTACTTC.

The V call is TRBV5-6, the J call TRBJ1-5; D gene ambiguous. The CDR3 runs 13 residues. From germline, CDR1 is SGHDT and CDR2 YYEEEE. The V end was cut by 4 bases, the J end by 1 base, with 6 bases between. The CDR3 reads CASSTWSNQPQHF. CDR3 bases: TGTGCCAGCAGCACATGGAGCAATCAGCCCCAGCATTTT.

The chain links TRBV24-1 to TRBJ2-1; 11 nucleotides match TRBD2. This CDR3 contains 16 residues. Germline V CDR1 and CDR2: KGHDR, SFDVKD. V lost 4 bases to trimming and J lost 7 bases; unmatched junction nucleotides: 8. The CDR3 coding sequence is TGTGCCACCAGTGACCGACTAGCGGGATTGTTGAATGAGCAGTTCTTC. Residues: CATSDRLAGLLNEQFF.

V and J are TRBV7-3 and TRBJ2-7, with TRBD1 matching 9 bases. V dropped 5 bases and J dropped 2; count of bases not matched to a gene: 4. CDR3 length equals 14 residues. CDR1 SGHTA and CDR2 FQGTGA come from the germline V gene. CDR3 protein: CASSLGQGTYEQYF. The CDR3 DNA reads as TGTGCCAGCAGCCTGGGACAGGGAACCTACGAGCAGTACTTC.